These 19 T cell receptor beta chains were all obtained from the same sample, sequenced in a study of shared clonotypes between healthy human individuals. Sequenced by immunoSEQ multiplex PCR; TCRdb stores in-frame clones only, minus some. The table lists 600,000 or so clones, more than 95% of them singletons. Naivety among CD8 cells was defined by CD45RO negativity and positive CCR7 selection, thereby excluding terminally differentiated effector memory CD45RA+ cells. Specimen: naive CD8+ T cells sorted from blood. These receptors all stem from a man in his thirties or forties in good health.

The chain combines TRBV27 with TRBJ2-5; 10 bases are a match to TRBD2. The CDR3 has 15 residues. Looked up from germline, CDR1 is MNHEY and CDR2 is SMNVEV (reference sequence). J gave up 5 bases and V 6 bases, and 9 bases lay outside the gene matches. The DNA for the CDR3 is TGTGCCAGCAGCCGCCTAGCGGGAGTGCAGGAGACCCAGTACTTC. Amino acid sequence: CASSRLAGVQETQYF.

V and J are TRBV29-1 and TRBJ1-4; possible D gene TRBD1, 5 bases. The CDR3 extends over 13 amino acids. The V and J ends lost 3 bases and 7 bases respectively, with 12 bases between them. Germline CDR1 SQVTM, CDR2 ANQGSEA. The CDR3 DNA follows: TGCAGCGTTGAGGGGGAGGAACTTGAAAAACTGTTTTTT. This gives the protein CSVEGEELEKLFF.

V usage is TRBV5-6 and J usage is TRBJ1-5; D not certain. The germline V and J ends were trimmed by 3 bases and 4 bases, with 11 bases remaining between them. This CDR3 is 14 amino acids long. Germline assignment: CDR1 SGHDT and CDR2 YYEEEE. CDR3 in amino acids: CASSYRVGNQPQHF. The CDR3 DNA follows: TGTGCCAGCAGCTATCGGGTGGGTAATCAGCCCCAGCATTTT.

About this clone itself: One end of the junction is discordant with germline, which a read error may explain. CDR3 nucleotide sequence: TGTGCCAGCAGTCTATCACGGGACGGATCTAGAGGCTACACCTTC. This gives the protein CASSLSRDGSRGYTF. This chain joins TRBV27 and TRBJ1-2; maybe TRBD1 (5 bases). This CDR3 spans 15 amino acids. Germline V CDR1 and CDR2: MNHEY, SMNVEV (reference sequence).

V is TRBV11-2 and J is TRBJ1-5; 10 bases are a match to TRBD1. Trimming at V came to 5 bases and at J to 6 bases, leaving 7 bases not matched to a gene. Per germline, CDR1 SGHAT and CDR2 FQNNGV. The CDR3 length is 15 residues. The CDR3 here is CASSASTGGFQPQHF. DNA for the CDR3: TGTGCCAGCAGCGCCTCGACAGGGGGCTTTCAGCCCCAGCATTTT. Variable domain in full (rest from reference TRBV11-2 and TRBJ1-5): EAGVAQSPRYKIIEKRQSVAFWCNPISGHATLYWYQQILGQGPKLLIQFQNNGVVDDSQLPKDRFSAERLKGVDSTLKIQPAKLEDSAVYLCASSASTGGFQPQHFGDGTRLSIL.

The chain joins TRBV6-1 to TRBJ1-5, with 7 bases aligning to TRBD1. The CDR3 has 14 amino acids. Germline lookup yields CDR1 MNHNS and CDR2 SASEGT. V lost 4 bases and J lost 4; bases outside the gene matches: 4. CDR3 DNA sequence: TGTGCCAGCAGTGCGGGACAGCTAAATCAGCCCCAGCATTTT. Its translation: CASSAGQLNQPQHF.

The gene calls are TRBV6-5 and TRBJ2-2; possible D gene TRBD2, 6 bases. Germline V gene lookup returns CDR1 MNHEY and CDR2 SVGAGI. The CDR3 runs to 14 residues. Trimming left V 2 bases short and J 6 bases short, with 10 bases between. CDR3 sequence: CASSYGSSAGELFF. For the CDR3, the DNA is TGTGCCAGCAGTTACGGTTCTAGCGCCGGGGAGCTGTTTTTT.

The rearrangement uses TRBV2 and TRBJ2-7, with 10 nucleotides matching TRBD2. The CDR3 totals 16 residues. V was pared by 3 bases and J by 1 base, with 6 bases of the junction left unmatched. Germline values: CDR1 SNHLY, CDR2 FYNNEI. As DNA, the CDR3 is TGTGCCAGCAGTGAGACACTAGCGGGGACTTCCTACGAGCAGTACTTC. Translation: CASSETLAGTSYEQYF.

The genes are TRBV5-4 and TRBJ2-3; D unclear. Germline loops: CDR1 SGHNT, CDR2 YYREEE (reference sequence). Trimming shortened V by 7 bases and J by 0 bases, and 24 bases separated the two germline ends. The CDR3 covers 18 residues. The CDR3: CASGRTELTSFSTDTQYF. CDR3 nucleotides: TGTGCCAGCGGGCGGACGGAGCTTACGAGCTTTAGCACAGATACGCAGTATTTT.

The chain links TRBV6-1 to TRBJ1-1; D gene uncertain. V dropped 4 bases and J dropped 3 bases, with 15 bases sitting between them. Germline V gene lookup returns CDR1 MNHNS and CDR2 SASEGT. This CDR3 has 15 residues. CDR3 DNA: TGTGCCAGCAGTGGATCCTCGGTGGTCTACACTGAAGCTTTCTTT. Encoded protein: CASSGSSVVYTEAFF.

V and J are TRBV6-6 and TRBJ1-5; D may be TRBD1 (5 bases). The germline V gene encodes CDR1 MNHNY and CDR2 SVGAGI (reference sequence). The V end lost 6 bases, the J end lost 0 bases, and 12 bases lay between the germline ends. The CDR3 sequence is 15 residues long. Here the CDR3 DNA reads TGTGCCAGCAGCTCAGGGATTTATAGCAATCAGCCCCAGCATTTT. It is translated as CASSSGIYSNQPQHF.

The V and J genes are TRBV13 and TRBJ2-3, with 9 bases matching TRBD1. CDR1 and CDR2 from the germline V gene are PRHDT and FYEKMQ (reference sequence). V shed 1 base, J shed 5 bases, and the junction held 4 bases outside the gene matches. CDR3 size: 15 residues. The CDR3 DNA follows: TGTGCCAGCAGCTTAGTGGGACAGGGCCAAGATACGCAGTATTTT. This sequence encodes CASSLVGQGQDTQYF.

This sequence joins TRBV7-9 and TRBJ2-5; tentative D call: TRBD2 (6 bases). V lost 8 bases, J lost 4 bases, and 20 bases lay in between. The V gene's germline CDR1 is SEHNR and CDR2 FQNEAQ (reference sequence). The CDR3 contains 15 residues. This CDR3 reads CASGHSEGHRETQYF. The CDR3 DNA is TGTGCCAGCGGCCATTCGGAGGGCCATAGAGAGACCCAGTACTTC.

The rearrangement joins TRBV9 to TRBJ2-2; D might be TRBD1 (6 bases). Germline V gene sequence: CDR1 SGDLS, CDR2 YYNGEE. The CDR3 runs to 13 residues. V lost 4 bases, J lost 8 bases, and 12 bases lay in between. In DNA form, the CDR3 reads TGTGCCAGCAGCTCAGGGGCTAGGGGGGAGCTGTTTTTT. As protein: CASSSGARGELFF.

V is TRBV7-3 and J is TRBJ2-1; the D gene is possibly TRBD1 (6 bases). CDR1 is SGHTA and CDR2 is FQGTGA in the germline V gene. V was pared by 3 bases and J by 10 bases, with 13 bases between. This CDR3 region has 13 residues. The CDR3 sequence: CASSFPGTLEQFF. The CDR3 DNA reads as TGTGCCAGCAGCTTCCCGGGGACACTAGAGCAGTTCTTC. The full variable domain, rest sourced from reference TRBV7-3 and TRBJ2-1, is GAGVSQTPSNKVTEKGKYVELRCDPISGHTALYWYRQSLGQGPEFLIYFQGTGAADDSGLPNDRFFAVRPEGSVSTLKIQRTERGDSAVYLCASSFPGTLEQFFGPGTRLTVL.

The CDR3 region is CASSQGRDKYF. For the CDR3, the DNA is TGTGCCAGCAGCCAAGGGCGGGACAAGTACTTC. The chain couples TRBV14 to TRBJ2-7; D is tentatively TRBD1 or TRBD2 (6 bases each). The CDR3 runs 11 residues. V lost 1 base to trimming and J lost 11 bases, with 9 bases between them. The V gene's germline CDR1 is SGHDN and CDR2 FVKESK.

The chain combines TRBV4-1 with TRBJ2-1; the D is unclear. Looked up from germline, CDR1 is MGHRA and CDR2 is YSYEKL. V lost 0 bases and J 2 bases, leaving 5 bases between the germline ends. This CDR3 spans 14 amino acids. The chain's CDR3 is CASSQDITYNEQFF. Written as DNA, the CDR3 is TGCGCCAGCAGCCAAGATATTACCTACAATGAGCAGTTCTTC.

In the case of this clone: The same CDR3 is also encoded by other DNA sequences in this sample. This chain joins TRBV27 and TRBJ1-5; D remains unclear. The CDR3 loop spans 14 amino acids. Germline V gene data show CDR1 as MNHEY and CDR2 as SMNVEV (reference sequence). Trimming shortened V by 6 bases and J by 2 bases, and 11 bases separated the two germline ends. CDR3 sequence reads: CASSLTGGNQPQHF. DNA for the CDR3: TGTGCCAGCAGCCTAACCGGGGGCAATCAGCCCCAGCATTTT.

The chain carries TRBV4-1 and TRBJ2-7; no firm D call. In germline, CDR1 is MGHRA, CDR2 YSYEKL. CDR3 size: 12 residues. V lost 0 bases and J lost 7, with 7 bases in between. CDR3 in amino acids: CASSQESQEQYF. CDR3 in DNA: TGCGCCAGCAGCCAAGAATCCCAAGAGCAGTACTTC.